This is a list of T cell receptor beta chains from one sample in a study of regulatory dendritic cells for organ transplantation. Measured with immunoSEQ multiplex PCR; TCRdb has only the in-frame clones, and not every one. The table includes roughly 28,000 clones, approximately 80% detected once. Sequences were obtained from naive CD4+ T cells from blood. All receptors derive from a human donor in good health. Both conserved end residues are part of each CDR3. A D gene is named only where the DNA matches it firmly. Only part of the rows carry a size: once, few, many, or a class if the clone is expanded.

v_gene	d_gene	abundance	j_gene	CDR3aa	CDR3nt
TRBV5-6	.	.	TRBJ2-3	CASRGAGRGTDTQYF	TGTGCCAGCAGGGGGGCAGGGAGGGGCACAGATACGCAGTATTTT
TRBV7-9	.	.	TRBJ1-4	CASGGNYNEKLFF	TGTGCCAGCGGCGGGAATTATAATGAAAAACTGTTTTTT
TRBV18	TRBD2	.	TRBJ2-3	CASSPGLAGTSTDTQYF	TGTGCCAGCTCACCGGGACTAGCGGGGACTAGCACAGATACGCAGTATTTT
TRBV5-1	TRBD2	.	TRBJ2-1	CASSSSGGSYNEQFF	TGCGCCAGCAGCTCTAGCGGGGGGTCCTACAATGAGCAGTTCTTC
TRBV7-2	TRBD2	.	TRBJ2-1	CASSRAGQYNEQFF	TGTGCCAGCAGCCGAGCGGGGCAATACAATGAGCAGTTCTTC
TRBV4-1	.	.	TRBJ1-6	CASSPGRGRRSNSPLHF	TGCGCCAGCAGCCCGGGTCGGGGGAGGCGTTCTAATTCACCCCTCCACTTT
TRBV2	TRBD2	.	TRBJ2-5	CASSGPSGAPGETQYF	TGTGCCAGCAGTGGCCCTAGCGGGGCTCCGGGAGAGACCCAGTACTTC
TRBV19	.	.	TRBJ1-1	CASSIVTGRGTEAFF	TGTGCCAGTAGTATAGTTACGGGTCGAGGCACTGAAGCTTTCTTT
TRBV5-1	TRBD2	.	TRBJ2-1	CASSPAASGGAHEQFF	TGCGCCAGCAGCCCAGCGGCTAGCGGGGGGGCCCATGAGCAGTTCTTC
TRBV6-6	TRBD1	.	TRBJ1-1	CASSRSTGPQNTEAFF	TGTGCCAGCAGTCGTTCGACAGGGCCCCAGAACACTGAAGCTTTCTTT
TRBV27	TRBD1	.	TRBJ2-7	CASSRTGLAYEQYF	TGTGCCAGCAGCCGGACAGGGTTGGCCTACGAGCAGTACTTC
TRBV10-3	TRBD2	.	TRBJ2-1	CAISTLAGGNEQFF	TGTGCCATCAGTACACTAGCGGGGGGGAATGAGCAGTTCTTC
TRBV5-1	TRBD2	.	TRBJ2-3	CASSFGLAGAADTQYF	TGCGCCAGCAGCTTCGGACTAGCGGGAGCGGCAGATACGCAGTATTTT
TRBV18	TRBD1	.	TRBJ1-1	CASSPGQGMNTEAFF	TGTGCCAGCTCACCCGGACAGGGAATGAACACTGAAGCTTTCTTT
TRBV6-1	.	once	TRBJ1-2	CASSLGPLYGYTF	TGTGCCAGCAGCCTCGGTCCCCTTTATGGCTACACCTTC